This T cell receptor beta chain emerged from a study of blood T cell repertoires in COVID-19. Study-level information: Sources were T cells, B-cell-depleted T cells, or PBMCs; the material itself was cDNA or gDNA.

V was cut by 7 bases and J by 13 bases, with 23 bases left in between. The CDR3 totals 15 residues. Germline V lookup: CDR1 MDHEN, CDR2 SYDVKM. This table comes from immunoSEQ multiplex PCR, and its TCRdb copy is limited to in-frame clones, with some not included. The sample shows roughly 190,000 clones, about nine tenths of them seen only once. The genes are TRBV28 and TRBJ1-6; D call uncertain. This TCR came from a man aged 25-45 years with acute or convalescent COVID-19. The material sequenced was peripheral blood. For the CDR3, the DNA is TGTGCCAGCATCCCCAACGGTCTGTTCGAAGATCCCCTCCACTTT. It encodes CASIPNGLFEDPLHF.